Below, 10 T cell receptor beta chains from the same sample are listed, as sequenced in a study of blood T cell repertoires in COVID-19. Produced via immunoSEQ multiplex PCR; TCRdb's table is partial and in-frame only. The sample consists of 49,000 or so clones, 88% of them appearing once. What was sequenced was peripheral blood. These receptors all stem from a middle-aged man with acute or convalescent COVID-19.

The chain carries TRBV5-1 and TRBJ1-3; D unclear. Trimming took off 5 bases at V and 0 bases at J, with 9 bases between the two ends. This CDR3 is 14 amino acids long. Germline loops: CDR1 SGHRS, CDR2 YFSETQ. The CDR3 bases are TGCGCCAGCAGTCTGACTGTCTCTGGAAACACCATATATTTT. Amino acids: CASSLTVSGNTIYF.

The V and J genes are TRBV6-5 and TRBJ1-2; possibly TRBD1 for D (6 bases). V lost 6 bases and J lost 8, with 16 bases in between. Germline-derived CDR1 and CDR2 are MNHEY and SVGAGI. The CDR3 covers 13 residues. In nucleotides, the CDR3 is TGTGCCAGCAGGTATACAGGGTCGAACGGCTACACCTTC. It yields the protein CASRYTGSNGYTF.

As regards this clone: This sample includes further DNA sequences coding for the same CDR3. This chain connects TRBV19 to TRBJ1-3; D is unresolved. V was shortened by 8 bases and J by 0 bases, with 11 bases between the two germline ends. This CDR3 is 14 amino acids long. Germline V gene data show CDR1 as LNHDA and CDR2 as SQIVND (reference sequence). The CDR3 sequence: CASRTGSSGNTIYF. The CDR3 DNA reads as TGTGCCAGTCGGACGGGGAGCTCTGGAAACACCATATATTTT.

Here the CDR3 DNA reads TGTGCCAGCGAACTAGCGGTAAACACCGGGGAGCTGTTTTTT. This codes for CASELAVNTGELFF. V usage is TRBV6-5 and J usage is TRBJ2-2; TRBD2 matches at 8 bases. Germline lookup yields CDR1 MNHEY and CDR2 SVGAGI. V was pared by 8 bases and J by 2 bases, with 4 bases of the junction left unmatched. The CDR3 has 14 amino acids.

CDR3 bases: TGTGCCAGCAGCCTTGGAGGGAGATTGTCCTACGAGCAGTACTTC. This encodes CASSLGGRLSYEQYF. This chain uses TRBV27 with TRBJ2-7; perhaps TRBD2 as D (6 bases). The V gene's germline CDR1 is MNHEY and CDR2 SMNVEV (reference sequence). CDR3 length: 15 amino acids. Trimming left V 6 bases short and J 1 base short, with 16 bases between.

The chain couples TRBV18 to TRBJ2-7; the D gene is possibly TRBD1 (6 bases). Germline CDR1 and CDR2: KGHSH and LQKENI. Trimming removed 3 bases from V and 2 bases from J, with 11 bases in between. There are 14 residues in the CDR3. As DNA, the CDR3 is TGTGCCAGCTCACCGTCGGACAGAACCTACGAGCAGTACTTC. It codes for CASSPSDRTYEQYF.

The gene calls are TRBV20-1 and TRBJ2-2; no firm D call. The CDR3 contains 12 residues. Germline V gene data show CDR1 as DFQATT and CDR2 as SNEGSKA (reference sequence). V lost 3 bases and J 3 bases, leaving 5 bases between the germline ends. CDR3 in amino acids: CSASPDTGELFF. As DNA, the CDR3 is TGCAGTGCTAGTCCTGACACCGGGGAGCTGTTTTTT.

The chain is built from TRBV28 and TRBJ2-1; TRBD1 agrees at 9 bases. The V segment lost 6 bases and the J segment 5 bases; nucleotides outside the gene matches: 8. The germline V gene has CDR1 MDHEN and CDR2 SYDVKM. CDR3 length: 15 amino acids. The CDR3 nucleotides are TGTGCCAGCAGCCGGGGACAGGGTCGACACAATGAGCAGTTCTTC. It specifies CASSRGQGRHNEQFF. The full variable domain, in which reference TRBV28 and TRBJ2-1 provide the parts outside the CDR3, is DVKVTQSSRYLVKRTGEKVFLECVQDMDHENMFWYRQDPGLGLRLIYFSYDVKMKEKGDIPEGYSVSREKKERFSLILESASTNQTSMYLCASSRGQGRHNEQFFGPGTRLTVL.

Judged by abundance, this clone is medium-sized (0.01 to 0.1%). The chain combines TRBV18 with TRBJ1-2, with a possible D match to TRBD1 (6 bases). The CDR3 runs to 14 residues. Germline V gene lookup returns CDR1 KGHSH and CDR2 LQKENI. Trimming took 3 bases from V and 1 from J, leaving 9 bases between them. This CDR3 is CASSPDSLNYGYTF. The CDR3 DNA follows: TGTGCCAGCTCACCGGACAGCCTTAACTATGGCTACACCTTC.

On this clone itself: Other DNA sequences in the sample encode the same CDR3. This rearrangement joins TRBV5-1 to TRBJ1-5, with TRBD1 as a possible D gene (6 bases). The V gene lost 2 bases and the J gene lost 5 bases, with 8 bases spanning the gap. This CDR3 has 13 residues. Germline assignment: CDR1 SGHRS and CDR2 YFSETQ. The CDR3 reads CASSFEGDQPQHF. The CDR3 nucleotides read TGCGCCAGCAGCTTCGAGGGGGATCAGCCCCAGCATTTT.